This T cell receptor beta chain appears in the sequencing data of a study of control samples from healthy donors and cancer patients. Trimming removed 4 bases at V and 0 bases at J, with 7 bases between. The CDR3 length is 14 residues. Germline V gene sequence: CDR1 MGHRA, CDR2 YSYEKL. Sequencing was performed with immunoSEQ multiplex PCR; in TCRdb, only in-frame clones are kept and a portion is missing. Of 90,000 or so clones listed, 85% to 90% are singletons. The J gene is TRBJ1-3, the V gene TRBV4-1, with D hard to call. This sequence originates from a woman aged 60-70 years in good health. Sequencing input: blood. The CDR3 bases are TGCGCCAGCAGCCCTCGGGACTCTGGAAACACCATATATTTT. Residues: CASSPRDSGNTIYF.